This T cell receptor beta chain was captured in a study of vaccination and CD4 T cells after COVID-19. Across the whole study: From HCoV-229E, HCoV-OC43, HCoV-NL63 and SARS-CoV-2, overlapping spike peptides were used to stimulate the cells.

With respect to this clonotype: Antigen unknown.

Trimming left V 2 bases short and J 2 bases short, with 18 bases between. CDR1 MNHEY and CDR2 SVGAGI come from the germline V gene. The CDR3 runs 17 residues. Cultured CD4+ T-cell DNA underwent Oncomine TCR Beta short-read sequencing. A single record per CDR3 protein comes from TCRdb applying MiXCR to the PCR reads. The data show about 11,000 distinct CDR3 sequences, around 67% seen once. The treatment: approximately nine-day PBMC culture with coronavirus spike peptide pools or control peptides (ViraFEST assay). About 1.8 million PBMCs went into each well for culture with 9.5 to 10 IU/ml IL-2 and around 10 ug/ml peptide pools. Negative-selection isolation of CD4+ T cells was performed after 10 days of culture.

Material for sequencing was CD4+ T cells from blood, cultured in vitro. The V and J genes are TRBV6-5 and TRBJ1-1; D is undetermined. The source of this sequence is a human donor who had recovered from COVID-19. This CDR3 is CASSYRRSGPGNTEAFF. In DNA, the CDR3 is TGTGCCAGCAGTTACCGACGGAGCGGTCCGGGAAACACTGAAGCTTTCTTT.